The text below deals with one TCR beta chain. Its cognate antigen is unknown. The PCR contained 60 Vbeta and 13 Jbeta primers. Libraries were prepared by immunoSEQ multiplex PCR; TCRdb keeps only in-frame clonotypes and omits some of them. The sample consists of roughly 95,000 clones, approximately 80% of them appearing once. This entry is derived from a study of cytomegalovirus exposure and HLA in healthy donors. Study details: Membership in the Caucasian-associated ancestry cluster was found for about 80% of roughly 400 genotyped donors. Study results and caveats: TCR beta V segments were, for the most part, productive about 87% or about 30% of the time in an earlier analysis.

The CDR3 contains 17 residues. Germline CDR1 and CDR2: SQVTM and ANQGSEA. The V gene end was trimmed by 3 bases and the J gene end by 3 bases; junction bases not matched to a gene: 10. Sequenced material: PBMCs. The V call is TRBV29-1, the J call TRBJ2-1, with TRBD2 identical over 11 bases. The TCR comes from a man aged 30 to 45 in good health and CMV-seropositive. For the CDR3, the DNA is TGCAGCGTTGACCCTGGGCGGCTAGCGGGAGGCTACAATGAGCAGTTCTTC. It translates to CSVDPGRLAGGYNEQFF.